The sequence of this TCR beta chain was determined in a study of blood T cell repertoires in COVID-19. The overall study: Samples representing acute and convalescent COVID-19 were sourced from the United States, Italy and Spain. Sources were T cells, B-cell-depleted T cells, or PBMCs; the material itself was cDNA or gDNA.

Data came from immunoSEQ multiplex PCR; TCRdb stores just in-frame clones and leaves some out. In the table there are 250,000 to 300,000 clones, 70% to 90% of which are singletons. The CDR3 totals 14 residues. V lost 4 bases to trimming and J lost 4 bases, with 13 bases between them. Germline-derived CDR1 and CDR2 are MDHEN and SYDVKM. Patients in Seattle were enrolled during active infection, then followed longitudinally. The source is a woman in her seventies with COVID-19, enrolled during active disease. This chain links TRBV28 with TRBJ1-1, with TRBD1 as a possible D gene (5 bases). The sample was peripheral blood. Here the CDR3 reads CASSSPQGGTEAFF. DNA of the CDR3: TGTGCCAGCAGTTCCCCCCAGGGAGGCACTGAAGCTTTCTTT.